Listed below are T cell receptor beta chains from one sample, sequenced in a study of blood T cell repertoires in COVID-19. Produced via immunoSEQ multiplex PCR; TCRdb's table is partial and in-frame only. The data contain about 60,000 clones, more than 70% of them singletons. Sequenced: peripheral blood. Source of these receptors: a man in his 70s with acute or convalescent COVID-19. Each CDR3 is given with its conserved first and last residue. Fields, in order: J gene, V gene, clone size, CDR3 protein. Size is stated for part of the rows, as once, few or many counts, or as a class when the clone is expanded.

TRBJ1-1 | TRBV9 | - | CASSPPGGRNTEAFF
TRBJ1-3 | TRBV28 | - | CASSPPRGVGNTIYF
TRBJ1-3 | TRBV7-6 | - | CASSLGPTTTGNTIYF
TRBJ1-6 | TRBV4-3 | - | CASSQSQAFGISPLHF
TRBJ1-3 | TRBV5-1 | - | CASSLEGRGGSGNTIYF
TRBJ2-1 | TRBV5-1 | - | CASSVGLPSYNEQFF
TRBJ2-7 | TRBV4-3 | - | CASSQAAGTYEQYF
TRBJ2-3 | TRBV7-2 | - | CASSSGGGIRADTQYF
TRBJ1-1 | TRBV7-9 | - | CASRKGQGTGEGTEAFF
TRBJ2-2 | TRBV5-1 | - | CASSLRGQNTGELFF
TRBJ1-5 | TRBV19 | - | CASIPGPYQPQHF
TRBJ2-7 | TRBV9 | once | CASSGQGTNVPSYEQYF
TRBJ1-1 | TRBV7-9 | few | CASSLSGGRVNTEAFF
TRBJ1-2 | TRBV27 | many | CASSLRTGSYGYTF
TRBJ1-3 | TRBV6-6 | - | CASRTAGVGNTIYF
TRBJ2-7 | TRBV9 | - | CASSGGTGSSYEQYF
TRBJ1-4 | TRBV9 | - | CASSVGQHATNEKLFF
TRBJ1-4 | TRBV3-1/TRBV3-2 | - | CASSQDSPRQGREKLFF
TRBJ1-5 | TRBV19 | - | CASSIGTGLGNQPQHF
TRBJ2-1 | TRBV15 | - | CATSIRDRGDEQFF
TRBJ2-2 | TRBV9 | - | CASSEKGQGVTGAGELFF
TRBJ1-5 | TRBV19 | - | CASKEWETGDQPQHF
TRBJ1-5 | TRBV28 | - | CASVTRPVNQPQHF
TRBJ2-7 | TRBV7-2 | few | CASSLGQVYEQYF
TRBJ2-2 | TRBV9 | - | CASSLTGTNTGELFF
TRBJ2-1 | TRBV9 | - | CASSHGEGEQFF
TRBJ2-1 | TRBV3-1/TRBV3-2 | once | CASSRTALDEQFF
TRBJ1-2 | TRBV12-3/TRBV12-4 | - | CASSLRVGYGYTF
TRBJ1-5 | TRBV6-5 | - | CASRREGPFGPQHF
TRBJ2-2 | TRBV11-3 | - | CASSLGQLTGELFF
TRBJ2-6 | TRBV20-1 | - | CSASPDPRDRVTSGANVLTF
TRBJ2-7 | TRBV7-2 | - | CASSPRTGGYEQYF
TRBJ2-7 | TRBV30 | - | CAWSPGQGAYEQYF
TRBJ2-3 | TRBV6-1 | - | CASSEVVDTQYF
TRBJ2-5 | TRBV12-3/TRBV12-4 | - | CASSFKHQETQYF